The next 24 T cell receptor beta chains were all read from a single sample in a study of blood T cell repertoires in COVID-19. Profiled with immunoSEQ multiplex PCR; TCRdb holds only in-frame clones, not every one. The sample holds about 160,000 clones, approximately 87% seen once. The sequencing input was peripheral blood. The receptors derive from a woman in her 70s with COVID-19, enrolled during active disease.

This clone has only one observation. The chain combines TRBV5-1 with TRBJ2-2; no reliable D call. CDR1 and CDR2 (germline): SGHRS, YFSETQ. V lost 1 base to trimming and J lost 0 bases, with 10 bases between them. The CDR3 extends over 16 amino acids. The CDR3: CASSLFPGSNTGELFF. DNA for the CDR3: TGCGCCAGCAGCTTGTTCCCAGGATCGAACACCGGGGAGCTGTTTTTT.

CDR3 amino acids: CATLGGAADTQYF. CDR3 coding DNA: TGTGCCACTCTAGGCGGGGCCGCAGATACGCAGTATTTT. The J gene is TRBJ2-3, the V gene TRBV2; D is perhaps TRBD2 (6 bases). The length of the CDR3 is 13 residues. CDR1 is SNHLY and CDR2 is FYNNEI in the germline V gene. V lost 10 bases and J 4 bases, leaving 15 bases between the germline ends.

V is TRBV19 and J is TRBJ2-1; perhaps TRBD2 as D (5 bases). Germline values: CDR1 LNHDA, CDR2 SQIVND (reference sequence). The length of the CDR3 is 15 residues. V was shortened by 7 bases and J by 4 bases, with 17 bases between the two germline ends. Written as DNA, the CDR3 is TGTGCCAGTACCACGGGGATGGGCGTTTACAATGAGCAGTTCTTC. Protein: CASTTGMGVYNEQFF.

The chain's CDR3 is CASPTGDVGNEQFF. The CDR3 nucleotides are TGTGCCAGCCCGACGGGGGATGTTGGGAATGAGCAGTTCTTC. J is TRBJ2-1 and V is TRBV6-5; a weak D match, TRBD2 (6 bases). The CDR3 runs to 14 residues. CDR1 and CDR2 from the germline V gene are MNHEY and SVGAGI. Between the trimmed V and J ends, which lost 8 bases and 7 bases, there was a span of 18 bases.

The chain employs TRBV7-9 and TRBJ2-1; D gene unclear. The CDR3 is 16 amino acids. Germline V lookup: CDR1 SEHNR, CDR2 FQNEAQ (reference sequence). V lost 4 bases, J lost 0 bases, and 13 bases lay in between. CDR3 sequence reads: CASSSLTSSSYNEQFF. In DNA form, the CDR3 reads TGTGCCAGCAGCTCGCTGACTTCCAGCTCCTACAATGAGCAGTTCTTC.

This chain connects TRBV5-6 to TRBJ1-6; the match to TRBD1 covers 9 bases. The V and J ends lost 3 bases and 5 bases, in that order; junction bases with no gene match: 9. The CDR3 loop spans 17 amino acids. Germline values: CDR1 SGHDT, CDR2 YYEEEE. CDR3 DNA: TGTGCCAGCAGCTGGAGAGGGACAGGGTTACATAATTCACCCCTCCACTTT. Translation gives CASSWRGTGLHNSPLHF.

Comment on this clone: One end of the junction does not line up with germline, which may come from a read error. This rearrangement joins TRBV7-3 to TRBJ2-1, with TRBD2 as a possible D gene (6 bases). Germline V gives CDR1 SGHTA, CDR2 FQGTGA. The CDR3 sequence is 17 residues long. The CDR3 spells CASSLTGVAGRYNEQFF. The CDR3 bases are TGCGCCAGCAGCTTAACGGGAGTAGCTGGGAGGTACAATGAGCAGTTCTTC.

The chain links TRBV19 to TRBJ1-4; maybe TRBD1 (5 bases). Germline CDR1 reads LNHDA; CDR2 reads SQIVND (reference sequence). Trimming removed 7 bases from V and 0 bases from J, with 21 bases in between. The CDR3 is 18 residues long. CDR3 sequence (DNA): TGTGCCAGTATTCGAGGAGGGAGGGACCGCGCAACTAATGAAAAACTGTTTTTT. Translating gives CASIRGGRDRATNEKLFF. The full variable domain, with the rest looked up from reference TRBV19 and TRBJ1-4, is DGGITQSPKYLFRKEGQNVTLSCEQNLNHDAMYWYRQDPGQGLRLIYYSQIVNDFQKGDIAEGYSVSREKKESFPLTVTSAQKNPTAFYLCASIRGGRDRATNEKLFFGSGTQLSVL.

V and J are TRBV15 and TRBJ2-5; D is possibly TRBD1 (5 bases). Per germline, CDR1 LNHNV and CDR2 YYDKDF (reference sequence). The CDR3 has 13 residues. V lost 0 bases and J lost 3, with 5 bases in between. CDR3 DNA: TGTGCCACCAGCAGAGACAGGGAAGAGACCCAGTACTTC. Translating it yields CATSRDREETQYF.

The chain combines TRBV30 with TRBJ2-5; 7 bases are shared with TRBD2. Germline V CDR1 and CDR2: GTSNPN, SVGIG (reference sequence). The CDR3 runs to 13 residues. J was trimmed by 9 bases and V by 2 bases; bases with no gene match: 9. The chain's CDR3 is CAWSRGREAAQYF. Here the CDR3 DNA reads TGTGCCTGGAGTCGGGGGAGGGAAGCGGCCCAGTACTTC.

The chain is built from TRBV28 and TRBJ1-4; 7 nucleotides match TRBD1. The CDR3 runs 16 residues. CDR1 and CDR2 (germline): MDHEN, SYDVKM. V shed 5 bases, J shed 3 bases, and the junction held 9 bases outside the gene matches. CDR3 nucleotides: TGTGCCAGCAGTCCCCCCGGGACAGCTTCTAATGAAAAACTGTTTTTT. Protein product: CASSPPGTASNEKLFF.

This chain connects TRBV6-1 to TRBJ2-7, with D possibly matching TRBD1 (6 bases). Germline values: CDR1 MNHNS, CDR2 SASEGT. Trimming took 1 base from V and 4 from J, leaving 14 bases between them. This CDR3 has 15 amino acids. The CDR3 here is CASSEGWTATYEQYF. In nucleotides, the CDR3 is TGTGCCAGCAGTGAAGGGTGGACAGCGACTTACGAGCAGTACTTC.

The chain links TRBV19 to TRBJ2-1, with 9 bases that match TRBD1. Per germline, CDR1 LNHDA and CDR2 SQIVND (reference sequence). V lost 6 bases and J lost 8; bases outside the gene matches: 14. The CDR3 is 16 residues long. In nucleotides, the CDR3 is TGTGCCAGTAGGAAAACCTCGGGACAGGGAGGCGATGAGCAGTTCTTC. This encodes CASRKTSGQGGDEQFF.

The chain recombines TRBV30 with TRBJ2-2; D is perhaps TRBD1 (6 bases). V lost 0 bases and J 16 bases, leaving 15 bases between the germline ends. The V gene's germline CDR1 is GTSNPN and CDR2 SVGIG (reference sequence). CDR3 size: 12 residues. DNA of the CDR3: TGTGCCTGGAGTGTAGGGGGTCCCCGATGGTTTTTT. Translated: CAWSVGGPRWFF.

The chain joins TRBV19 to TRBJ2-7, with D tentatively TRBD1 (6 bases). Per germline, CDR1 LNHDA and CDR2 SQIVND (reference sequence). This CDR3 has 14 residues. V gave up 6 bases and J gave up 3 bases, with 15 bases separating them. The CDR3 here is CASSKQGYLYEQYF. DNA for the CDR3: TGTGCCAGTAGCAAACAGGGATACCTCTACGAGCAGTACTTC.

This chain connects TRBV9 to TRBJ2-5; D gene ambiguous. V was cut by 0 bases and J by 5 bases, with 11 bases left in between. The CDR3 runs to 14 residues. Germline CDR1 SGDLS, CDR2 YYNGEE. The CDR3 bases are TGTGCCAGCAGCGTAGGCTCGGTTTATGAGACCCAGTACTTC. Its translation: CASSVGSVYETQYF.

The gene calls are TRBV4-1 and TRBJ1-1; D is perhaps TRBD1 (5 bases). This CDR3 has 16 amino acids. The ends were cut back, 0 bases at V and 4 bases at J, with 15 bases in the middle. Germline V lookup: CDR1 MGHRA, CDR2 YSYEKL. The CDR3 nucleotides are TGCGCCAGCAGCCAAGAAGGTGTTAGCGGGGGCACTGAAGCTTTCTTT. Its translation: CASSQEGVSGGTEAFF.

This chain uses TRBV2 with TRBJ1-1, with D perhaps matching TRBD1 (5 bases). The CDR3 covers 16 residues. The germline V gene has CDR1 SNHLY and CDR2 FYNNEI. V was cut by 7 bases and J by 8 bases, with 26 bases left in between. The CDR3 DNA sequence: TGTGCCAGCACACGGGGGGGGAACTCGGCCTACGGGGAAGCTTTCTTT. Translation gives CASTRGGNSAYGEAFF.

The chain has TRBV4-1 and TRBJ2-7, with TRBD1 matching 8 bases. The CDR3 totals 14 residues. V shed 1 base, J shed 7 bases, and the junction held 6 bases outside the gene matches. The germline gives CDR1 MGHRA, CDR2 YSYEKL. The chain's CDR3 is CASSQGRRGHEQYF. CDR3 DNA: TGCGCCAGCAGCCAAGGGCGCAGGGGGCATGAGCAGTACTTC.

This chain joins TRBV28 and TRBJ1-6, with a possible D match to TRBD1 (5 bases). Germline V lookup: CDR1 MDHEN, CDR2 SYDVKM. Between the trimmed V and J ends, which lost 7 bases and 13 bases, there was a span of 23 bases. The CDR3 is 15 amino acids. The CDR3 here is CASILGFGPRGPLHF. The CDR3 nucleotides read TGTGCCAGCATCCTGGGGTTCGGGCCTAGGGGTCCCCTCCACTTT.

The chain uses TRBV15 and TRBJ2-5; a weak D match, TRBD2 (7 bases). The V and J ends lost 1 base and 2 bases respectively, with 14 bases between them. This CDR3 has 16 amino acids. CDR1 and CDR2 from the germline V gene are LNHNV and YYDKDF (reference sequence). CDR3: CATSRAWGGPQETQYF. CDR3 bases: TGTGCCACCAGCAGAGCCTGGGGGGGGCCTCAAGAGACCCAGTACTTC.

This chain uses TRBV13 with TRBJ1-1; TRBD1 agrees at 7 bases. The CDR3 consists of 14 residues. In germline, CDR1 is PRHDT, CDR2 FYEKMQ (reference sequence). Losses at the gene ends were 1 base for V and 4 bases for J; bases not matched to a gene: 3. CDR3 bases: TGTGCCAGCAGCTTAGTAAAGGGGGCCACTGAAGCTTTCTTT. Translation gives CASSLVKGATEAFF.

The chain joins TRBV7-2 to TRBJ2-2; TRBD2 aligns across 7 bases. The junction had 15 bases not matched to a gene; V was cut back by 2 bases and J by 3 bases. Germline CDR1 reads SGHTA; CDR2 reads FQGNSA. This CDR3 has 19 residues. CDR3 residues: CASSLTPAGRSRYTGELFF. The CDR3 DNA reads as TGTGCCAGCAGCTTAACCCCAGCGGGGCGATCGCGGTACACCGGGGAGCTGTTTTTT.

The genes are TRBV5-4 and TRBJ1-2; a weak D match, TRBD1 (5 bases). The germline gives CDR1 SGHNT, CDR2 YYREEE (reference sequence). CDR3 size: 14 residues. V lost 5 bases and J 5 bases, leaving 16 bases between the germline ends. CDR3 amino acids: CASRDPSAGYGYTF. In DNA, the CDR3 is TGTGCCAGCAGGGATCCCTCTGCAGGGTATGGCTACACCTTC.